These 18 T cell receptor beta chains were all obtained from the same sample, sequenced in a study of blood T cell repertoires in COVID-19. Here immunoSEQ multiplex PCR was the method, and the copy in TCRdb shows in-frame clones only, minus some. The table shows approximately 74,000 clones, with around nine tenths occurring only once. The sample taken for sequencing was peripheral blood. Receptor source: a woman aged 55-70 years with acute or convalescent COVID-19.

The chain uses TRBV18 and TRBJ1-1; 8 bases agree with TRBD1. Germline V gene sequence: CDR1 KGHSH, CDR2 LQKENI. This CDR3 has 19 amino acids. V dropped 3 bases and J dropped 0; count of bases not matched to a gene: 15. The CDR3 region has the DNA TGTGCCAGCTCACCTCTTCCCGGGACAGGAATTTCGGTGAACACTGAAGCTTTCTTT. It codes for CASSPLPGTGISVNTEAFF.

The V call is TRBV5-1, the J call TRBJ1-1; D not certain. With 6 bases removed from V and 1 base from J, the gap between germline ends came to 13 bases. Germline V CDR1 and CDR2: SGHRS, YFSETQ. This CDR3 spans 14 amino acids. CDR3: CASKRLSENTEAFF. DNA of the CDR3: TGCGCCAGCAAGCGACTGTCAGAGAACACTGAAGCTTTCTTT.

This sequence joins TRBV11-2 and TRBJ1-1, with TRBD1 identical over 8 bases. This CDR3 comprises 15 residues. Germline CDR1 SGHAT, CDR2 FQNNGV. V gave up 7 bases and J gave up 3 bases; unmatched junction bases: 10. This chain's CDR3 is CASNDRGGGDTEAFF. CDR3 nucleotide sequence: TGTGCCAGCAACGACAGGGGAGGGGGGGACACTGAAGCTTTCTTT. The variable domain in full, with the rest retrieved from reference TRBV11-2 and TRBJ1-1, is EAGVAQSPRYKIIEKRQSVAFWCNPISGHATLYWYQQILGQGPKLLIQFQNNGVVDDSQLPKDRFSAERLKGVDSTLKIQPAKLEDSAVYLCASNDRGGGDTEAFFGQGTRLTVV.

The chain joins TRBV2 to TRBJ2-2; no clear D. The CDR3 spans 14 residues. V was pared by 4 bases and J by 2 bases, with 8 bases between. The V gene's germline CDR1 is SNHLY and CDR2 FYNNEI. The CDR3 region has the DNA TGTGCCAGCAGTGGGGCCGGAAACACCGGGGAGCTGTTTTTT. It encodes CASSGAGNTGELFF.

This clone was picked up one time. The chain combines TRBV18 with TRBJ2-7; maybe TRBD1 (6 bases). V was cut by 3 bases and J by 2 bases, with 8 bases left in between. CDR1 and CDR2 (germline): KGHSH, LQKENI. The CDR3 spans 13 residues. CDR3 residues: CASSPQGTYEQYF. DNA of the CDR3: TGTGCCAGCTCACCGCAGGGGACCTACGAGCAGTACTTC. Variable domain in full (rest from reference TRBV18 and TRBJ2-7): NAGVMQNPRHLVRRRGQEARLRCSPMKGHSHVYWYRQLPEEGLKFMVYLQKENIIDESGMPKERFSAEFPKEGPSILRIQQVVRGDSAAYFCASSPQGTYEQYFGPGTRLTVT.

V is TRBV12-3 or TRBV12-4 and J is TRBJ2-4, with D possibly matching TRBD1 (5 bases). The CDR3 spans 13 residues. Deletions cut 4 bases from V and 4 bases from J, with 8 bases between. This chain's CDR3 is CASSYDRKNIQYF. The CDR3 nucleotides read TGTGCCAGCAGTTATGACAGAAAAAACATTCAGTACTTC.

V and J are TRBV3-1 (or the pseudogene TRBV3-2) and TRBJ2-3; 7 positions agree with TRBD1. The V gene end was trimmed by 4 bases and the J gene end by 1 base; junction bases not matched to a gene: 2. Germline V gene lookup returns CDR1 LGHDT and CDR2 YNNKEL (reference sequence). The CDR3 totals 14 residues. The CDR3 reads CASSPGQGTDTQYF. CDR3 nucleotides: TGTGCCAGCAGCCCCGGACAGGGCACAGATACGCAGTATTTT.

The chain carries TRBV4-2 and TRBJ1-4; the D is unclear. The V gene lost 3 bases and the J gene lost 4 bases, with 15 bases spanning the gap. This CDR3 is built from 16 residues. CDR1 is LGHNA, CDR2 YNFKEQ, per germline. CDR3 nucleotides: TGTGCCAGCAGCCATACCTTAACAGAATTTAATGAAAAACTGTTTTTT. It is translated as CASSHTLTEFNEKLFF.

This sequence joins TRBV11-2 and TRBJ2-5; 9 nucleotides line up with TRBD1. This CDR3 contains 15 residues. After removal of 3 bases from V and 2 bases from J, the junction contained 4 bases not matched to a gene. Germline CDR1 reads SGHAT; CDR2 reads FQNNGV. The CDR3 loop reads CASSFQGQGQETQYF. CDR3 nucleotide sequence: TGTGCCAGCAGCTTTCAAGGACAGGGGCAAGAGACCCAGTACTTC.

The chain uses TRBV4-2 and TRBJ2-7; 16 bases are shared with TRBD2. CDR1 is LGHNA, CDR2 YNFKEQ, per germline. V lost 2 bases, J lost 7 bases, and 5 bases stayed unmatched. The CDR3 runs 16 residues. The CDR3 DNA sequence: TGTGCCAGCAGCCAACCGGGACTAGCGGGAGGGGAGGAGCAGTACTTC. Its protein is CASSQPGLAGGEEQYF.

This clone appeared once. The V and J genes are TRBV10-3 and TRBJ1-1, with 7 bases matching TRBD1. The V gene end was trimmed by 5 bases and the J gene end by 1 base; junction bases not matched to a gene: 1. The germline CDR1 and CDR2 sequences are ENHRY and SYGVKD. The CDR3 totals 13 residues. This CDR3 is CAISRTGNTEAFF. The CDR3 DNA follows: TGTGCCATCAGTCGGACAGGGAACACTGAAGCTTTCTTT.

The V gene is TRBV7-9, the J gene TRBJ2-3, with 8 bases fitting TRBD2. V lost 6 bases, J lost 2 bases, and 4 bases stayed unmatched. The CDR3 is 14 residues long. CDR1 SEHNR and CDR2 FQNEAQ come from the germline V gene (reference sequence). Written as DNA, the CDR3 is TGTGCCAGCAGAAGTAGCGGGAACACAGATACGCAGTATTTT. Encoded protein: CASRSSGNTDTQYF.

The V gene is TRBV2, the J gene TRBJ1-4; TRBD1 is a possible D gene (5 bases). This CDR3 region has 14 residues. Looked up from germline, CDR1 is SNHLY and CDR2 is FYNNEI. Trimming pared 3 bases from V and 7 bases from J, leaving 12 bases between. This CDR3 is CASSDGQGSEKLFF. In DNA form, the CDR3 reads TGTGCCAGCAGTGACGGTCAGGGTAGTGAAAAACTGTTTTTT.

In its sample, this clone was seen once. V usage is TRBV2 and J usage is TRBJ1-5; 8 bases are shared with TRBD1. CDR1 and CDR2 from the germline V gene are SNHLY and FYNNEI. The CDR3 runs 17 residues. The J segment lost 3 bases and the V segment lost 6 bases, leaving 13 bases of the junction unmatched. The CDR3 loop is CASRLGAGTGNNQPQHF. The CDR3 DNA follows: TGTGCCAGCAGACTGGGGGCTGGGACAGGCAACAATCAGCCCCAGCATTTT.

The V and J genes are TRBV29-1 and TRBJ1-1; the match to TRBD1 covers 7 bases. Germline V gene lookup returns CDR1 SQVTM and CDR2 ANQGSEA. Trimming cost V 7 bases and J 6 bases; bases outside gene matches: 11. The CDR3 runs to 13 residues. CDR3 amino acids: CSARSTGSSEAFF. DNA of the CDR3: TGCAGCGCGCGGTCGACAGGGTCCTCTGAAGCTTTCTTT.

The CDR3 bases are TGCGCCAGCAGCCAAGACCACTTTAATTCCGAGCAGTACTTC. Amino acids: CASSQDHFNSEQYF. The V gene is TRBV4-1, the J gene TRBJ2-7; D is ambiguous. Per the germline V gene, CDR1 is MGHRA and CDR2 is YSYEKL. The CDR3 covers 14 residues. V dropped 0 bases and J dropped 6 bases, with 12 bases sitting between them.

This chain uses TRBV7-9 with TRBJ1-1, with TRBD1 matching 8 bases. V lost 5 bases to trimming and J lost 1 base; unmatched junction nucleotides: 3. The CDR3 is 14 residues long. CDR1 SEHNR and CDR2 FQNEAQ come from the germline V gene (reference sequence). CDR3 sequence reads: CASSTQGGNTEAFF. Written as DNA, the CDR3 is TGTGCCAGCAGCACACAGGGGGGGAACACTGAAGCTTTCTTT.

The rearrangement joins TRBV20-1 to TRBJ1-1; a possible D gene is TRBD1 (5 bases). The CDR3 is 14 residues long. Germline CDR1 and CDR2: DFQATT and SNEGSKA (reference sequence). Trimming took 3 bases from V and 1 from J, leaving 12 bases between them. The CDR3 coding sequence is TGCAGTGCTAGTCGTGGGGCGGCGAACACTGAAGCTTTCTTT. Translation: CSASRGAANTEAFF.